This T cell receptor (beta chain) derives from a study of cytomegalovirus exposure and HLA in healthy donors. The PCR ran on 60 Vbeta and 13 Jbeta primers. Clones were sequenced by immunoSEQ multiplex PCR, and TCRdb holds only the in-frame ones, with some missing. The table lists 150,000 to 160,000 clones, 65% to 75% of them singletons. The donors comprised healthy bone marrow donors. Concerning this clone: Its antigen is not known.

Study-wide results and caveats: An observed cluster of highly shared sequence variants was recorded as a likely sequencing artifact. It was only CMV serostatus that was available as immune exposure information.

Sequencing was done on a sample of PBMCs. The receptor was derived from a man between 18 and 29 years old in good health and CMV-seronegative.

This CDR3 is CASSPGAGQGVLNSPLHF. The CDR3 DNA follows: TGCGCCAGCAGCCCGGGAGCGGGACAGGGGGTACTGAATTCACCCCTCCACTTT. The V and J genes are TRBV4-1 and TRBJ1-6; 11 nucleotides match TRBD1. The CDR3 has 18 amino acids. Germline V gene data show CDR1 as MGHRA and CDR2 as YSYEKL. Trimming cost V 4 bases and J 7 bases; bases outside gene matches: 12.